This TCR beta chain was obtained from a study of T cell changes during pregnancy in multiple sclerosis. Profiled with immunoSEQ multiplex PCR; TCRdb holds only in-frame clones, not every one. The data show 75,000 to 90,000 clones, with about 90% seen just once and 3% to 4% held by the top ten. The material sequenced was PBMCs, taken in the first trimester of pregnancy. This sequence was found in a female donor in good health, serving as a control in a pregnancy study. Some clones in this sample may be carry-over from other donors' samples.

Here the CDR3 DNA reads TGTGCCAGCAGTGTTTGGACTAGCGGGTACAATGAGCAGTTCTTC. Protein product: CASSVWTSGYNEQFF. The rearrangement uses TRBV6-1 and TRBJ2-1, with 11 bases matching TRBD2. Germline V lookup: CDR1 MNHNS, CDR2 SASEGT. CDR3 size: 15 residues. The ends lost 4 bases at V and 4 bases at J; junction bases unmatched: 3.